This T cell receptor (beta chain) was captured in a study of molecular identifiers for immune sequencing clone quantification. It was with previously described methods and listed TCR primers that bulk TCR libraries were made. Using its own MiXCR run on the PCR reads, TCRdb lists one record per CDR3 protein. The sample records about 320,000 distinct CDR3 sequences, about 20% being singletons. The naive CD8 libraries originated from between 20,000 and 1,000,000 sorted cells and drew on 10%, 30% or 50% RNA. The sequenced sample consisted of naive CD8+ T cells from blood, with Jurkat cell RNA spiked in. Subset specified: FACS-sorted CD8+CD4-CCR7+CD45RA+ naive T cells. The TCR was taken from a human donor in good health. Some libraries in this study had Jurkat cell RNA spiked in.

DNA for the CDR3: TGTGCCATCAGTGCTCTTTACAATGAGCAGTTCTTC. Encoded protein: CAISALYNEQFF. This chain connects TRBV10-3 to TRBJ2-1; unclear D gene. Germline CDR1 is ENHRY and CDR2 is SYGVKD. The CDR3 is 12 amino acids. The germline V and J ends were trimmed by 4 bases and 4 bases, with 5 bases remaining between them.